This T cell receptor beta chain was documented in a study of T cells after yellow fever vaccination. Many counts were recorded for this clonotype. Its antigen is not identified. Findings of the study overall: A faster peak, day 5 versus 15, was reached by the weaker secondary response. FACS-sorted repertoires might harbor abundant contaminating clonotypes from the bulk population.

Trimming cost V 6 bases and J 3 bases; bases outside gene matches: 6. There are 14 residues in the CDR3. MiXCR, run by TCRdb on the 5' RACE reads, gives a single entry per CDR3 protein. The sample has about 160,000 distinct CDR3 sequences, about 7% seen once; the top ten hold approximately 2.5%. The clonotype originates from a man between 18 and 29 years old who received the YFV17D yellow fever vaccine. The sequenced sample was CD4+ T cells sorted from PBMCs, obtained around 5 days after the first yellow fever vaccination. The rearrangement joins TRBV12-3 or TRBV12-4 to TRBJ2-7; 9 bases are shared with TRBD1. The DNA of the CDR3 is TGTGCCAGCAGGGGAGGGACAGGGAACTACGAGCAGTACTTC. Protein sequence: CASRGGTGNYEQYF.